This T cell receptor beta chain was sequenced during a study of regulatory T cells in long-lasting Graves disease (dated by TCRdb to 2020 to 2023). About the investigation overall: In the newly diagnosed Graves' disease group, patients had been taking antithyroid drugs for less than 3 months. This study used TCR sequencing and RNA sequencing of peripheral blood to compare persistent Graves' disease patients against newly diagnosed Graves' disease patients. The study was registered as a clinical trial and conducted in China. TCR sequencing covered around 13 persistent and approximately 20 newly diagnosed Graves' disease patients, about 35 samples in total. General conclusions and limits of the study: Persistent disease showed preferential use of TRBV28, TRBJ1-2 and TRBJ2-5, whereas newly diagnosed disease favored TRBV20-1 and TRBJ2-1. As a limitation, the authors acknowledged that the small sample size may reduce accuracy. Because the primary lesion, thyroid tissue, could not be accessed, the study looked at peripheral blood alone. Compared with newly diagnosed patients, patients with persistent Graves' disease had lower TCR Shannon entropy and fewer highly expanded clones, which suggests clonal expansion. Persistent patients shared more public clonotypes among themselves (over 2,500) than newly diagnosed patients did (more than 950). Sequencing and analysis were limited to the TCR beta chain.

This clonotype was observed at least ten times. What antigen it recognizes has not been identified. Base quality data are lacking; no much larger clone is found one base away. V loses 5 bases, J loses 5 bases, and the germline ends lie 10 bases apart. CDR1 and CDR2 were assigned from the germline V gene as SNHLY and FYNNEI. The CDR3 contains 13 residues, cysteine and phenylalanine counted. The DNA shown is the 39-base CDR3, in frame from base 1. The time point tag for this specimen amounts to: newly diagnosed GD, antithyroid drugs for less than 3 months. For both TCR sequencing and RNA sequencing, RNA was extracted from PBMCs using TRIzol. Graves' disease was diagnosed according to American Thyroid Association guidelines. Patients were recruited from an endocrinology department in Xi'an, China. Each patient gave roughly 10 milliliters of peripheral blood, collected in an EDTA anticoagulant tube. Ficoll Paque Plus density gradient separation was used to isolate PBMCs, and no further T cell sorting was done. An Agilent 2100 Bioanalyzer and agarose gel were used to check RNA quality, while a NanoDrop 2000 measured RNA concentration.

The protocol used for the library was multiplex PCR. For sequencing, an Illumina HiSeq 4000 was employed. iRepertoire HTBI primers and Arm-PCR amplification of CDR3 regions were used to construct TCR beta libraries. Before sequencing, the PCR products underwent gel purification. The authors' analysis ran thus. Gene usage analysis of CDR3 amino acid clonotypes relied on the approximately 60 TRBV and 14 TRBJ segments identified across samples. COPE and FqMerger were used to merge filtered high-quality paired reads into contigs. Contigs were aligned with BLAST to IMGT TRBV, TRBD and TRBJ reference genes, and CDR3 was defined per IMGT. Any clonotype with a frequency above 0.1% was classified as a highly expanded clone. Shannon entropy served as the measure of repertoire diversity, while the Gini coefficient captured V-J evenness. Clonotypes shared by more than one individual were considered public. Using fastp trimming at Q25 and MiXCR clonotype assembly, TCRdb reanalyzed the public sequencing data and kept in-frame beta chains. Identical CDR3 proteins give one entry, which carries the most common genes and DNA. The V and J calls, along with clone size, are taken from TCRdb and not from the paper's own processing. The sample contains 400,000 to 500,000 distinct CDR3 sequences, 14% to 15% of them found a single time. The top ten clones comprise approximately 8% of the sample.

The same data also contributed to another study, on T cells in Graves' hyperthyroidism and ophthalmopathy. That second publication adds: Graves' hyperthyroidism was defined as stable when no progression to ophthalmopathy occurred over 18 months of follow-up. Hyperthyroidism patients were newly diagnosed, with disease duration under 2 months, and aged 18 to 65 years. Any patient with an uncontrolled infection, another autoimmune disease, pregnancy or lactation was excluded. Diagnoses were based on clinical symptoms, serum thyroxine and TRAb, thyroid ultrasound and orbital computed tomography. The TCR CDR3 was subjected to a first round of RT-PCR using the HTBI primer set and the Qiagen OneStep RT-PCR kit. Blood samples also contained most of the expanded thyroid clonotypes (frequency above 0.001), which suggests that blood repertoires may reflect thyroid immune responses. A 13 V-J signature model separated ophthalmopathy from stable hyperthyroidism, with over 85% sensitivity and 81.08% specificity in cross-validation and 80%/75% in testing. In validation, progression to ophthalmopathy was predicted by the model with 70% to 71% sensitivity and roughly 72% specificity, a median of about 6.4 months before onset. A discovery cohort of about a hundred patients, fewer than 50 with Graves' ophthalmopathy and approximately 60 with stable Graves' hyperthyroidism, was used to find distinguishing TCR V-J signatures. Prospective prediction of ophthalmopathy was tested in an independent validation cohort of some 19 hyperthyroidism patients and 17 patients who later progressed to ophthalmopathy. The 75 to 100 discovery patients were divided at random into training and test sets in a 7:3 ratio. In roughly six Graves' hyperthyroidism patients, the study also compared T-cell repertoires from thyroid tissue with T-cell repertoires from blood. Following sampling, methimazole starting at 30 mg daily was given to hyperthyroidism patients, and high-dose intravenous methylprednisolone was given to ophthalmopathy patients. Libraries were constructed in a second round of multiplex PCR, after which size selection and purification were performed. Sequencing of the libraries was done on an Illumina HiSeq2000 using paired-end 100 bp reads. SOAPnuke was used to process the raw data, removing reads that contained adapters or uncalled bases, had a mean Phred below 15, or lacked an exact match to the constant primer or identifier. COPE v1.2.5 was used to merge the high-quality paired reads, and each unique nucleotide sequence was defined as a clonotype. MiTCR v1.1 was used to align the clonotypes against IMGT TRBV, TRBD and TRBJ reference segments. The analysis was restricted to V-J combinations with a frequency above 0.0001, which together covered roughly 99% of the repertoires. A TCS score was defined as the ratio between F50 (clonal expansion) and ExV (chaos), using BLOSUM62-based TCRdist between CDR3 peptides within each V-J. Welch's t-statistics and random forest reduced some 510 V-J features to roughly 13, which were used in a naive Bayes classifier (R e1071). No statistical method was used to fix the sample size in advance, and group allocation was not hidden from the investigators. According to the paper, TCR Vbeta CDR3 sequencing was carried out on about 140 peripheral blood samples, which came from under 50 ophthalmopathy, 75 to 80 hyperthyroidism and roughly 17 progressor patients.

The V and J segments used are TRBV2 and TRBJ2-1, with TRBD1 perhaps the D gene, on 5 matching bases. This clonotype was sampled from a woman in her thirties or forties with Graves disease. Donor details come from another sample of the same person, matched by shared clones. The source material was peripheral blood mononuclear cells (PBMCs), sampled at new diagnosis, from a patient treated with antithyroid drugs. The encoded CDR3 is CASSQGTNNEQFF. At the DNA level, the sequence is TGTGCCAGCAGTCAGGGCACAAACAATGAGCAGTTCTTC.